One and the same sample provided the 2 T cell receptor beta chains below, sequenced in a study of response to subunit inactivated influenza vaccine. A single record per CDR3 protein comes from TCRdb applying MiXCR to the RT-PCR reads. In the table there are more than 550,000 distinct CDR3 sequences, 10% to 12% of which are singletons. The sample was also linked to a second study, of T cells expressing NK-cell markers. That report adds: 5'RACE template switching with UMIs produced the TCR beta cDNA.

The sequences come from PBMCs from blood, collected on the day of vaccination. The receptors were gathered from a man over 45 who received an inactivated influenza vaccine.

The V call is TRBV20-1, the J call TRBJ1-5; D is unclear. The germline CDR1 and CDR2 sequences are DFQATT and SNEGSKA (reference sequence). The CDR3 is made up of 12 amino acids. Trimming cost V 0 bases and J 3 bases, with 3 bases left between them. CDR3 amino acids: CSARDNNQPQHF. CDR3 coding DNA: TGCAGTGCTAGAGACAACAATCAGCCCCAGCATTTT.

The chain uses TRBV7-2 and TRBJ1-2, with D possibly TRBD1 on 6 matching bases. Germline CDR1 reads SGHTA; CDR2 reads FQGNSA. V lost 1 base and J 8 bases, leaving 11 bases between the germline ends. The CDR3 loop spans 13 amino acids. CDR3 region: CASSLGGTRGYTF. CDR3 bases: TGTGCCAGCAGCTTAGGGGGGACAAGGGGCTACACCTTC.